The 6 T cell receptor beta chains below come from one sample, sequenced in a study of technical replicates of blood from a few donors. Method: immunoSEQ multiplex PCR; TCRdb's copy keeps in-frame clones and lacks some. In the table there are over 55,000 clones, around 84% of which are singletons. Sequenced: PBMCs. These receptors all come from a human donor in good health. Some clones in this sample may be carry-over from other donors' samples.

The rearrangement links TRBV10-3 to TRBJ2-7; 7 bases match TRBD1. The germline CDR1 and CDR2 sequences are ENHRY and SYGVKD. This CDR3 has 14 residues. The trim removed 3 bases at V and 5 bases at J, leaving 7 bases unmatched. CDR3 in DNA: TGTGCCATCAGTGAAAGACAGGGTTCCGACGAGCAGTACTTC. Protein sequence: CAISERQGSDEQYF.

The chain employs TRBV2 and TRBJ1-2, with unresolved D. Trimming took 8 bases from V and 2 from J, leaving 18 bases between them. The V gene's germline CDR1 is SNHLY and CDR2 FYNNEI. This CDR3 has 15 amino acids. CDR3 sequence: CASLGPSSRNYGYTF. CDR3 DNA sequence: TGTGCCAGCCTTGGGCCCAGCTCTCGGAACTATGGCTACACCTTC. The variable domain in full, completed from reference TRBV2 and TRBJ1-2, reads EPEVTQTPSHQVTQMGQEVILRCVPISNHLYFYWYRQILGQKVEFLVSFYNNEISEKSEIFDDQFSVERPDGSNFTLKIRSTKLEDSAMYFCASLGPSSRNYGYTFGSGTRLTVV.

This sequence joins TRBV30 and TRBJ2-2; 7 positions match TRBD2. Losses at the gene ends were 2 bases for V and 5 bases for J; bases not matched to a gene: 8. The CDR3 has 15 residues. Germline-derived CDR1 and CDR2 are GTSNPN and SVGIG (reference sequence). CDR3 sequence (DNA): TGTGCCTGGAGTCGGGCGGGAGCGGGAACCGGGGAGCTGTTTTTT. As protein: CAWSRAGAGTGELFF.

The rearrangement links TRBV9 to TRBJ2-7; TRBD2 matches 7 bases. Germline V gives CDR1 SGDLS, CDR2 YYNGEE. The junction had 10 bases not matched to a gene; V was cut back by 0 bases and J by 4 bases. CDR3 length equals 16 residues. The CDR3 DNA is TGTGCCAGCAGCGTAGATGGCGGGAGTAGTTCTTACGAGCAGTACTTC. This encodes CASSVDGGSSSYEQYF.

The V and J genes are TRBV7-9 and TRBJ2-5, with 8 nucleotides matching TRBD1. Germline V CDR1 and CDR2: SEHNR, FQNEAQ (reference sequence). J gave up 0 bases and V 5 bases, and 17 bases lay outside the gene matches. CDR3 length: 19 residues. CDR3 in DNA: TGTGCCAGCAGCCCAGAGGGTCTGCTTGACAGGGGAAACCAAGAGACCCAGTACTTC. As protein: CASSPEGLLDRGNQETQYF.

This clone was detected only a few times. V gene TRBV29-1 combines with J gene TRBJ1-1; D is undetermined. Germline V CDR1 and CDR2: SQVTM, ANQGSEA. Trimming removed 6 bases at V and 10 bases at J, with 21 bases between. This CDR3 comprises 13 residues. CDR3 sequence: CSVKLDGAEGAFF. Written as DNA, the CDR3 is TGCAGCGTAAAACTGGACGGAGCTGAGGGAGCTTTCTTT.